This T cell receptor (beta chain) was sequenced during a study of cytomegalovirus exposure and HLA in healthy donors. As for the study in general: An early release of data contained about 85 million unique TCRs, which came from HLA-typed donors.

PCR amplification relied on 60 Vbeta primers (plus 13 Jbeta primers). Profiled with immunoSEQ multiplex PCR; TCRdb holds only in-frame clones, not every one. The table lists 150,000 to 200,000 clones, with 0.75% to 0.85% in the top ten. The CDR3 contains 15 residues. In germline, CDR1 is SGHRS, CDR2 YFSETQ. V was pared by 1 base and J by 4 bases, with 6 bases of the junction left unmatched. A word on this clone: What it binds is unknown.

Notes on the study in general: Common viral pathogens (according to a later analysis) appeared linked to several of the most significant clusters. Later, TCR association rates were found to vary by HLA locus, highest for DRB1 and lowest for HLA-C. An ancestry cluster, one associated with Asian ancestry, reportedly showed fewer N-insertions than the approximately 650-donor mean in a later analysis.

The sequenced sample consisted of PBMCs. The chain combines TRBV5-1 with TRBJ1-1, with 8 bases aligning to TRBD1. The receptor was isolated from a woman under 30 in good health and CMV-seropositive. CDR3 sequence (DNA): TGCGCCAGCAGCTTGTCACAGGGGGATGGCACTGAAGCTTTCTTT. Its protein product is CASSLSQGDGTEAFF.